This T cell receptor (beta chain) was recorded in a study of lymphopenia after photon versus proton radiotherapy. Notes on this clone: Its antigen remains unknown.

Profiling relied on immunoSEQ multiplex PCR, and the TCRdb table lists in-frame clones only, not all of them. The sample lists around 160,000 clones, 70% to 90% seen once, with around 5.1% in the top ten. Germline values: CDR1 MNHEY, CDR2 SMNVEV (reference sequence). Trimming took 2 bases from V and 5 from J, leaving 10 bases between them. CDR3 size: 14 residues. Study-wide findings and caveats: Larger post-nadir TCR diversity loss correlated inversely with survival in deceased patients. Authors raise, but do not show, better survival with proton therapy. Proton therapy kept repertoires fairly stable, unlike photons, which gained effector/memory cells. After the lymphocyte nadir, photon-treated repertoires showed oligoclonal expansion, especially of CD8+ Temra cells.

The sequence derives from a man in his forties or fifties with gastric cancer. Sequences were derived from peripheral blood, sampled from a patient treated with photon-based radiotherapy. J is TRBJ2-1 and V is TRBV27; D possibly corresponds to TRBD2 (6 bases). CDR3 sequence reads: CASSLQGGNNEQFF. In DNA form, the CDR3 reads TGTGCCAGCAGTTTACAGGGAGGAAACAATGAGCAGTTCTTC.